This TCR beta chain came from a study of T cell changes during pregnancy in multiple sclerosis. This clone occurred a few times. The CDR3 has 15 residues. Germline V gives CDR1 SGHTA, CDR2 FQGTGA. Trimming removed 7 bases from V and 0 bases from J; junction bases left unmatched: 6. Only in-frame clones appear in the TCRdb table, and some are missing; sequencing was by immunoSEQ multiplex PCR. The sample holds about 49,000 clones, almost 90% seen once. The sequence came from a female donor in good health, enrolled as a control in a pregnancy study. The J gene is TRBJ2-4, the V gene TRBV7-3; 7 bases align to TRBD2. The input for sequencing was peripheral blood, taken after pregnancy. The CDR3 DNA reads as TGTGCCAGCAACCCTAGCGGTTTAGCCAAAAACATTCAGTACTTC. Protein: CASNPSGLAKNIQYF. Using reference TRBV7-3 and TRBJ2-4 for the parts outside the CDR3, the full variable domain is GAGVSQTPSNKVTEKGKYVELRCDPISGHTALYWYRQSLGQGPEFLIYFQGTGAADDSGLPNDRFFAVRPEGSVSTLKIQRTERGDSAVYLCASNPSGLAKNIQYFGAGTRLSVL.